The 19 T cell receptor beta chains in this list originate from one sample, sequenced in a study of CD8 T cells in ankylosing spondylitis. The study, taken as a whole, reports: A TCR beta motif of 7 to 9 highly homologous variants seemed to mark ankylosing spondylitis blood.

From the 5' RACE reads, TCRdb called clonotypes with MiXCR, one entry per CDR3 protein. Among approximately 540,000 distinct CDR3 sequences listed, roughly an eighth were seen once. Their specific antigens are unknown. The sample consisted of blood, either unsorted or a sorted T cell fraction (not recorded which). These receptors were collected from a male donor with ankylosing spondylitis.

The V and J genes are TRBV7-2 and TRBJ1-4; a possible D gene is TRBD1 (5 bases). This CDR3 has 16 residues. Per the germline V gene, CDR1 is SGHTA and CDR2 is FQGNSA. V gave up 5 bases and J gave up 7 bases, with 20 bases separating them. As DNA, the CDR3 is TGTGCCAGCAGCCCCGGGAGGAGGCAGGGTAGTGAAAAACTGTTTTTT. Translating it yields CASSPGRRQGSEKLFF.

The J gene is TRBJ2-1, the V gene TRBV7-2; 12 positions agree with TRBD2. The CDR3 totals 16 residues. Per germline, CDR1 SGHTA and CDR2 FQGNSA. The V gene end was trimmed by 2 bases and the J gene end by 9 bases; junction bases not matched to a gene: 8. CDR3 coding DNA: TGTGCCAGCAGCTTATCATTGACTAGCGGGAGAAGTGAGCAGTTCTTC. Amino acid sequence: CASSLSLTSGRSEQFF.

This clonotype has a handful of counts. The V and J genes are TRBV9 and TRBJ2-2; TRBD2 is a possible D gene (6 bases). The CDR3 length is 16 residues. Germline V gene lookup returns CDR1 SGDLS and CDR2 YYNGEE. V gave up 0 bases and J gave up 3 bases, with 12 bases separating them. The DNA of the CDR3 is TGTGCCAGCAGCGTAGATCTCAGGAGGGACACCGGGGAGCTGTTTTTT. It yields the protein CASSVDLRRDTGELFF.

The V gene is TRBV12-3 or TRBV12-4, the J gene TRBJ2-3; D may correspond to TRBD1 or TRBD2 (5 bases each). V lost 6 bases and J lost 5, with 12 bases in between. This CDR3 is 13 amino acids long. The CDR3 bases are TGTGCCAGCAGAAGCCGGGACCGAGATACGCAGTATTTT. Translated: CASRSRDRDTQYF.

This clonotype was seen more than once but under ten times. This chain links TRBV6-1 with TRBJ1-5; D gene uncertain. The germline V gene has CDR1 MNHNS and CDR2 SASEGT. CDR3 size: 18 residues. Trimming stripped 6 bases from V and 3 bases from J, with 24 bases between. The DNA of the CDR3 is TGTGCCAGCAGACCCCAAGAGGGCAGAGAGCTATTCAATCAGCCCCAGCATTTT. Amino acids: CASRPQEGRELFNQPQHF.

The J gene is TRBJ2-2, the V gene TRBV10-3; tentatively, D is TRBD2 (6 bases). From germline, CDR1 is ENHRY and CDR2 SYGVKD. V dropped 5 bases and J dropped 7 bases, with 11 bases sitting between them. The CDR3 is made up of 13 amino acids. Written as DNA, the CDR3 is TGTGCCATCAGTTACCGGGGGAACGGGGAGCTGTTTTTT. Amino acids: CAISYRGNGELFF.

This clonotype has a handful of counts. The rearrangement uses TRBV5-1 and TRBJ2-2; 10 bases agree with TRBD2. CDR3 length: 17 residues. Losses at the gene ends were 0 bases for V and 6 bases for J; bases not matched to a gene: 8. The germline V gene encodes CDR1 SGHRS and CDR2 YFSETQ. The CDR3, as DNA: TGCGCCAGCAGCTTGGCTACTAGCGGGAATCTTCCCGGGGAGCTGTTTTTT. Translated, it gives CASSLATSGNLPGELFF.

This clonotype was picked up a small number of times. J is TRBJ2-7 and V is TRBV7-9; TRBD2 aligns across 7 bases. Germline V gene lookup returns CDR1 SEHNR and CDR2 FQNEAQ (reference sequence). Germline trimming cut 5 bases from V and 2 bases from J; bases unmatched to any gene: 12. The CDR3 spans 16 residues. The CDR3 DNA sequence: TGTGCCAGCAGCGTCCCCGGGGGGAGGGACCCCTACGAGCAGTACTTC. Protein sequence: CASSVPGGRDPYEQYF.

This chain connects TRBV4-2 to TRBJ2-3, with 15 nucleotides matching TRBD2. This CDR3 has 19 amino acids. Germline V CDR1 and CDR2: LGHNA, YNFKEQ. V was clipped by 3 bases and J by 2 bases; unmatched bases: 9. Here the CDR3 DNA reads TGTGCCAGCAGCCAGGGGACTAGCGGGAGGCCCCTATACACAGATACGCAGTATTTT. This encodes CASSQGTSGRPLYTDTQYF.

J is TRBJ1-5 and V is TRBV2, with D hard to call. The CDR3 sequence is 12 residues long. V was shortened by 8 bases and J by 1 base, with 6 bases between the two germline ends. The V gene's germline CDR1 is SNHLY and CDR2 FYNNEI. The CDR3 loop reads CASQESNQPQHF. The CDR3 nucleotides read TGTGCCAGCCAGGAGAGCAATCAGCCCCAGCATTTT.

In its sample, this clonotype was seen a few times. This may arise from a read error, as a much more abundant clone is one base away. This rearrangement joins TRBV25-1 to TRBJ2-1; D is possibly TRBD1 (5 bases). Trimming took off 6 bases at V and 0 bases at J, with 9 bases between the two ends. In germline, CDR1 is MGHDK, CDR2 SYGVNS. The CDR3 is made up of 14 amino acids. The CDR3, as DNA: TGTGCCAGCAGAGACAGTAGCTCCTACAATGAGCAGTTCTTC. Encoded protein: CASRDSSSYNEQFF.

The sample holds a few counts of this clonotype. The chain recombines TRBV6-2 or TRBV6-3 with TRBJ2-1, with D possibly being TRBD2 (7 bases). The V gene lost 4 bases and the J gene lost 14 bases, with 15 bases spanning the gap. Germline V gives CDR1 MNHEY, CDR2 SVGEGT. This CDR3 region has 12 residues. The CDR3 protein is CASSSGGLAEFF. CDR3 DNA: TGTGCCAGCAGTTCCGGGGGGCTAGCGGAGTTCTTC.

This clonotype appeared a few times. V is TRBV12-5 and J is TRBJ2-7; weak D call: TRBD1 (6 bases). The V gene's germline CDR1 is LGHNT and CDR2 FRNRAP. The CDR3 has 17 residues. The germline V and J ends were trimmed by 6 bases and 0 bases, with 21 bases remaining between them. The CDR3 sequence: CASGTGRRGWTSYEQYF. The CDR3 DNA sequence: TGTGCTAGTGGCACCGGTCGAAGGGGGTGGACCTCCTACGAGCAGTACTTC.

This clonotype has more than one count but fewer than ten. V is TRBV20-1 and J is TRBJ1-2; weak D call: TRBD1 (6 bases). This CDR3 region has 13 residues. Looked up from germline, CDR1 is DFQATT and CDR2 is SNEGSKA (reference sequence). Deletions cut 6 bases from V and 4 bases from J, with 15 bases between. The CDR3 sequence: CSATKGGGYGYTF. The CDR3 nucleotides are TGCAGTGCCACTAAGGGGGGCGGCTATGGCTACACCTTC.

This rearrangement joins TRBV6-1 to TRBJ2-1, with unresolved D. The CDR3 is 15 residues long. With 6 bases removed from V and 2 bases from J, the gap between germline ends came to 14 bases. CDR1 and CDR2 from the germline V gene are MNHNS and SASEGT. CDR3 nucleotide sequence: TGTGCCAGCAGCCGCCGCGGTGCGGCCTACAATGAGCAGTTCTTC. Translated: CASSRRGAAYNEQFF.

The table lists this clonotype with many counts. The chain employs TRBV4-2 and TRBJ1-4, with unresolved D. Germline V gene lookup returns CDR1 LGHNA and CDR2 YNFKEQ. The germline V and J ends were trimmed by 1 base and 4 bases, with 13 bases remaining between them. CDR3 length: 16 residues. The CDR3 spells CASSQAGGPGNEKLFF. DNA of the CDR3: TGTGCCAGCAGCCAAGCCGGTGGCCCTGGTAATGAAAAACTGTTTTTT.

This clonotype occurred a few times. This chain uses TRBV6-6 with TRBJ2-1, with 7 bases aligning to TRBD2. V trimming: 6 bases; J trimming: 7 bases; junction bases outside the gene matches: 3. This CDR3 has 12 residues. Germline values: CDR1 MNHNY, CDR2 SVGAGI (reference sequence). CDR3 DNA: TGTGCCAGCAGATGGGAGGGGAATGAGCAGTTCTTC. Protein product: CASRWEGNEQFF.

This clonotype has just a few counts. The V gene is TRBV6-1, the J gene TRBJ1-5, with 7 bases matching TRBD1. V was pared by 4 bases and J by 1 base, with 4 bases of the junction left unmatched. The CDR3 length is 15 residues. In germline, CDR1 is MNHNS, CDR2 SASEGT. The CDR3 loop reads CASSVTGPSNQPQHF. The CDR3 nucleotides are TGTGCCAGCAGTGTGACAGGGCCAAGCAATCAGCCCCAGCATTTT.

By share, this clonotype counts as medium-sized. The V gene is TRBV28, the J gene TRBJ2-1; 7 bases map to TRBD2. Germline V gene lookup returns CDR1 MDHEN and CDR2 SYDVKM. Germline trimming cut 5 bases from V and 2 bases from J; bases unmatched to any gene: 9. This CDR3 comprises 16 residues. CDR3 protein: CASSPYSGYPYNEQFF. CDR3 sequence (DNA): TGTGCCAGCAGTCCCTATAGCGGGTATCCCTACAATGAGCAGTTCTTC.